This T cell receptor beta chain was recovered during a study of T cells in localized non-small cell lung cancer. Study results and caveats: Paired adjacent lung recovered a median around 60 of the top 100 tumor clones. Blood T cell density predicted longer survival; adjacent-lung clonality, shorter. Analysis by sequencing included only one tumor region, so heterogeneity remains possible. The greatest T cell clonality was found in uninvolved adjacent lung (higher than in tumor).

The J segment lost 3 bases and the V segment lost 6 bases, leaving 3 bases of the junction unmatched. Germline V CDR1 and CDR2: MDHEN, SYDVKM. This CDR3 contains 13 residues. Worth noting for this clone: The target antigen is unknown.

Profiled with immunoSEQ multiplex PCR; TCRdb holds only in-frame clones, not every one. The table includes around 35,000 clones, about 92% detected once. The clonotype comes from a female donor of 60 years or more with stage I lung adenocarcinoma. V gene TRBV28 combines with J gene TRBJ1-2; 8 bases fit TRBD1. The specimen comprised peripheral blood, sampled before any cancer treatment. As DNA, the CDR3 is TGTGCCAGCAGCCTGGACAGGGACTATGGCTACACCTTC. Protein sequence: CASSLDRDYGYTF.